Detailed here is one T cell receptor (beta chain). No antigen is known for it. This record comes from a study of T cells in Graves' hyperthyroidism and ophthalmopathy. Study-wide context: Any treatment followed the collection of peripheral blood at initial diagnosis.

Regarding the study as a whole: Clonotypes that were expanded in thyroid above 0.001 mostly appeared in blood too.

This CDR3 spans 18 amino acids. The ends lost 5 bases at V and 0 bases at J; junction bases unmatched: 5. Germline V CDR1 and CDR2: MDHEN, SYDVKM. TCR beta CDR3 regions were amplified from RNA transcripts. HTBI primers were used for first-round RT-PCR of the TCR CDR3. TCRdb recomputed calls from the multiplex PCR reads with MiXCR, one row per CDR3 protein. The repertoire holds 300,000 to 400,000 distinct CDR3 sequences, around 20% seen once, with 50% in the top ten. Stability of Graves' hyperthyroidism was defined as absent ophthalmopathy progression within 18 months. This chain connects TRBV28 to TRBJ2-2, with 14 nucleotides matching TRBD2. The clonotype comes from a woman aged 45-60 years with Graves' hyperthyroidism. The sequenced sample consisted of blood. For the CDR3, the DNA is TGTGCCAGCAGTCCACAGACTAGCGGGGGGGCGAACACCGGGGAGCTGTTTTTT. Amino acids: CASSPQTSGGANTGELFF. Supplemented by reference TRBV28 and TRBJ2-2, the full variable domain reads DVKVTQSSRYLVKRTGEKVFLECVQDMDHENMFWYRQDPGLGLRLIYFSYDVKMKEKGDIPEGYSVSREKKERFSLILESASTNQTSMYLCASSPQTSGGANTGELFFGEGSRLTVL.